This TCR beta chain derives from a study of blood T cell repertoires in COVID-19. This CDR3 is built from 13 residues. Germline CDR1 and CDR2: MNHEY and SMNVEV (reference sequence). After removal of 5 bases from V and 7 bases from J, the junction contained 5 bases not matched to a gene. This clone showed up just once. TCRdb's table, derived via immunoSEQ multiplex PCR, lists solely in-frame clones and lacks some. The profile shows some 120,000 clones, about 83% of them singletons. The sequencing sample was made of peripheral blood. The sequence came from a man between 60 and 75 years old with acute or convalescent COVID-19. The rearrangement uses TRBV27 and TRBJ1-5, with 7 bases that match TRBD1. The DNA of the CDR3 is TGTGCCAGCAGTGTGACAGGGCAGCAGCCCCAGCATTTT. Its protein is CASSVTGQQPQHF.